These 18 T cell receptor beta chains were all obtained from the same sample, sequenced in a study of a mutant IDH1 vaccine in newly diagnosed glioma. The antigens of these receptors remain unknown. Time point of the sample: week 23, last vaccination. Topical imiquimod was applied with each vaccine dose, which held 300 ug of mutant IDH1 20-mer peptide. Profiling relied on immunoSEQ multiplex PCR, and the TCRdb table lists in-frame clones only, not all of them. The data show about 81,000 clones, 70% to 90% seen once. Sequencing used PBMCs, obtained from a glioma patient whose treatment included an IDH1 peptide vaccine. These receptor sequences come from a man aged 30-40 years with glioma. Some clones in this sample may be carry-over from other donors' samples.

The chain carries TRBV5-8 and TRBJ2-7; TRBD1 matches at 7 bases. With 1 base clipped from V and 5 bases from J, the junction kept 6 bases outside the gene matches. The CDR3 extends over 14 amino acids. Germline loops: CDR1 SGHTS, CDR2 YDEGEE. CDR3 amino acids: CASSLPLDRDEQYF. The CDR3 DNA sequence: TGTGCCAGCAGCTTGCCCCTCGACAGGGACGAGCAGTACTTC.

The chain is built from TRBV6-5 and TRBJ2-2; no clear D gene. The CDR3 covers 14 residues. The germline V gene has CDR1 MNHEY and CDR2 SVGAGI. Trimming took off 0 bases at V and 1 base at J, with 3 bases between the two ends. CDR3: CASSYSVNTGELFF. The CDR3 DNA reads TGTGCCAGCAGTTACTCGGTGAACACCGGGGAGCTGTTTTTT.

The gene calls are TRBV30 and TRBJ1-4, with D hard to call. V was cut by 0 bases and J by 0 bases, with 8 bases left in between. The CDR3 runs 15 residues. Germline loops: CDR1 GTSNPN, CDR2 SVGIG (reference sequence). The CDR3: CAWSVTRSTNEKLFF. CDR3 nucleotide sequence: TGTGCCTGGAGTGTCACCAGGTCAACTAATGAAAAACTGTTTTTT.

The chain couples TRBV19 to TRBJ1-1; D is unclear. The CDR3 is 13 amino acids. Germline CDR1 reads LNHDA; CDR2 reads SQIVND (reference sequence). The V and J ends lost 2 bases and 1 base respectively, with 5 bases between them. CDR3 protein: CASSITENTEAFF. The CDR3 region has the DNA TGTGCCAGTAGTATAACGGAGAACACTGAAGCTTTCTTT.

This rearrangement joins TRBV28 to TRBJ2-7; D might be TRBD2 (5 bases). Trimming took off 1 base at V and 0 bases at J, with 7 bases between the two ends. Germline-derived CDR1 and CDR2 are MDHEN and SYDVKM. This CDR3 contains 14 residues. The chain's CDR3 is CASSLSGISYEQYF. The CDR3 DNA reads TGTGCCAGCAGTTTATCCGGGATCTCCTACGAGCAGTACTTC.

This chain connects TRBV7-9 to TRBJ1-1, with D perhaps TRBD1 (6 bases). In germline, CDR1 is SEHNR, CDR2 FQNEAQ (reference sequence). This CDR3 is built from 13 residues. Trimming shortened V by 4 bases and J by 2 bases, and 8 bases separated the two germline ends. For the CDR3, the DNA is TGTGCCAGCAGCTCGACAGGTAACACTGAAGCTTTCTTT. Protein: CASSSTGNTEAFF.

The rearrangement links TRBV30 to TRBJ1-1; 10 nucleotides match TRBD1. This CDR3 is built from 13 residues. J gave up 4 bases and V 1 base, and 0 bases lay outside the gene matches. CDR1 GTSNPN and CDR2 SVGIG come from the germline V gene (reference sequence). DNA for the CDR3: TGTGCCTGGAGTGGACAGGGGGCCACTGAAGCTTTCTTT. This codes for CAWSGQGATEAFF.

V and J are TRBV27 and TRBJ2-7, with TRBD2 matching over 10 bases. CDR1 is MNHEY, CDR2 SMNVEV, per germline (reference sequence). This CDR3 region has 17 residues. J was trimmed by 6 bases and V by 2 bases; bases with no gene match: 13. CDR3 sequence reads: CASSLRPSGSATPEQYF. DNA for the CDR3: TGTGCCAGCAGTTTAAGGCCTAGCGGGAGCGCCACTCCCGAGCAGTACTTC.

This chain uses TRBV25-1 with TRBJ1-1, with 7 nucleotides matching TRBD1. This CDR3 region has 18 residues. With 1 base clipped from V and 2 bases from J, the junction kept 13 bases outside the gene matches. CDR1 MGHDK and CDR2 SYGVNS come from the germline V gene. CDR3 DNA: TGTGCCAGCAGTGAATTAGCGATTGCTGGGACAGCTAACACTGAAGCTTTCTTT. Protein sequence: CASSELAIAGTANTEAFF.

The CDR3 spells CASGAQGTNTEAFF. The CDR3 coding sequence is TGTGCCAGCGGGGCACAGGGGACGAACACTGAAGCTTTCTTT. The gene calls are TRBV2 and TRBJ1-1, with 7 bases identical to TRBD1. This CDR3 is built from 14 residues. Losses at the gene ends were 8 bases for V and 1 base for J; bases not matched to a gene: 7. Per the germline V gene, CDR1 is SNHLY and CDR2 is FYNNEI.

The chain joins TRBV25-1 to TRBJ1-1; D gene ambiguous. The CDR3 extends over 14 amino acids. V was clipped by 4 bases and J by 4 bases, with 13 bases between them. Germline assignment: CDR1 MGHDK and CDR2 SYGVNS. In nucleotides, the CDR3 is TGTGCCAGCAGTGCCTTTGGGGAGCGCACTGAAGCTTTCTTT. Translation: CASSAFGERTEAFF.

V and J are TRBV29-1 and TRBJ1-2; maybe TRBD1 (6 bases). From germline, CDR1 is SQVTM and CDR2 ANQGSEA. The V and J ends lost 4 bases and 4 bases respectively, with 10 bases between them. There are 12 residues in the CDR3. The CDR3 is CSVAGQSYGYTF. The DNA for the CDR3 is TGCAGCGTTGCCGGACAGTCCTATGGCTACACCTTC.

Here the CDR3 DNA reads TGTGCCAGCAGTTTACAGCGTTGGGGCGTTAGCTCCTACAATGAGCAGTTCTTC. The encoded protein is CASSLQRWGVSSYNEQFF. The chain couples TRBV28 to TRBJ2-1, with a weak D call TRBD1 (5 bases). Trimming cost V 2 bases and J 0 bases, with 17 bases left between them. Germline CDR1 is MDHEN and CDR2 is SYDVKM. This CDR3 has 18 amino acids.

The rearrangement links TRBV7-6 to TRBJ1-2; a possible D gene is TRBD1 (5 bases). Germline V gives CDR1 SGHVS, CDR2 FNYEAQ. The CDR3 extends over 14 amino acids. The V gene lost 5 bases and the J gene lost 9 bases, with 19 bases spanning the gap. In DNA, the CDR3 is TGTGCCAGCAGCCCCGCCTTAGGGGAGGTTCGCTACACCTTC. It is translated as CASSPALGEVRYTF.

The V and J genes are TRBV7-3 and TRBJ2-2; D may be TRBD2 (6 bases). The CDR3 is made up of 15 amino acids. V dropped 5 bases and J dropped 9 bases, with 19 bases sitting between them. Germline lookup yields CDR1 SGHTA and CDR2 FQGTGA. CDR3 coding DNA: TGTGCCAGCAGCCCCGGGCGCGGGGCCGGGCGGGAGCTGTTTTTT. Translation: CASSPGRGAGRELFF.

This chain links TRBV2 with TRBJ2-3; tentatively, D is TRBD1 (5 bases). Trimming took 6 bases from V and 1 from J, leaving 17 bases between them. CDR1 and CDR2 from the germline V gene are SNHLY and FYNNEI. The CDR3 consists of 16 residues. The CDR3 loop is CASSELQGQGTDTQYF. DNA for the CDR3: TGTGCCAGCAGCGAATTGCAGGGTCAAGGCACAGATACGCAGTATTTT.

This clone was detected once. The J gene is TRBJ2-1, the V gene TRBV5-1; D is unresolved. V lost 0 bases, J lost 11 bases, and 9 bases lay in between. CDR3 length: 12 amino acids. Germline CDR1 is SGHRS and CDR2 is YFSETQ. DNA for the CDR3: TGCGCCAGCAGCTTGGATCCAGCCCAGCAGTTCTTC. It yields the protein CASSLDPAQQFF.

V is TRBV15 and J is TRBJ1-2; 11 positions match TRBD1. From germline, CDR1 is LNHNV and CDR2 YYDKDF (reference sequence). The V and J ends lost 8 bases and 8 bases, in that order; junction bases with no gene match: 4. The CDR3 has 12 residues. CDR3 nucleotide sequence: TGTGCCACCCTGGACAGGGGGCACGGCTACACCTTC. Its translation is CATLDRGHGYTF.